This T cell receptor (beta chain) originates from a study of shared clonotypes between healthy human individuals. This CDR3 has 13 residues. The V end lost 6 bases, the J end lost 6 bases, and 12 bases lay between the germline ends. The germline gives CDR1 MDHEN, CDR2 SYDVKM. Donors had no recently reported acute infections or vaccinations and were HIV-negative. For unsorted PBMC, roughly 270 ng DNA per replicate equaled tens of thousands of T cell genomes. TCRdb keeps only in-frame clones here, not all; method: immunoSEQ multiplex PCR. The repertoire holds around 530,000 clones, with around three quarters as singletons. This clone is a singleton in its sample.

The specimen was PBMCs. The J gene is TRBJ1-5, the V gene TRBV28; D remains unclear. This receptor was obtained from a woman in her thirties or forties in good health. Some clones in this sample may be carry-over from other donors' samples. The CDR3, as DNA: TGTGCCAGCAGCGTAGTACTCGTTCAGCCCCAGCATTTT. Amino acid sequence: CASSVVLVQPQHF.